The 25 T cell receptor beta chains presented below share a single source sample, sequenced in a study of Graves' ophthalmopathy and Graves' hyperthyroidism. RNA transcripts provided the template for amplifying TCR beta CDR3 regions. The first-round RT-PCR employed HTBI primers together with the Qiagen OneStep RT-PCR kit. A multiplex PCR was then performed as the second round. TCRdb passed the multiplex PCR reads through MiXCR, listing each CDR3 protein once. The top ten hold roughly 42% of the sample, which has 200,000 to 250,000 distinct CDR3 sequences, under 25% seen once. The sample taken for sequencing was peripheral blood. These receptors all stem from a woman between 50 and 59 years old with Graves' ophthalmopathy.

This clonotype appeared many times. The genes are TRBV6-5 and TRBJ1-5, with D unclear. V lost 0 bases and J 1 base, leaving 13 bases between the germline ends. The CDR3 extends over 17 amino acids. The V gene's germline CDR1 is MNHEY and CDR2 SVGAGI. The CDR3 sequence is CASSYSYSPISNQPQHF. The DNA for the CDR3 is TGTGCCAGCAGTTACTCGTACAGCCCTATAAGCAATCAGCCCCAGCATTTT.

As to this clonotype: Being one base from a much bigger clone, this may be a read error. The DNA for the CDR3 is TGCGCCAGCAGCTGGAAAGGCACCGGGGAGCTGTCTTTT. Translation: CASSWKGTGELSF. This sequence joins TRBV5-1 and TRBJ2-2; the D gene is possibly TRBD2 (5 bases). Germline V gives CDR1 SGHRS, CDR2 YFSETQ. This CDR3 is built from 13 residues.

Ten or more counts support this clonotype. V gene TRBV19 combines with J gene TRBJ1-2; TRBD1 matches at 7 bases. With 5 bases clipped from V and 3 bases from J, the junction kept 6 bases outside the gene matches. Per germline, CDR1 LNHDA and CDR2 SQIVND (reference sequence). The length of the CDR3 is 14 residues. CDR3 sequence reads: CASSPTGADYGYTF. CDR3 DNA: TGTGCCAGTAGTCCTACAGGGGCGGACTATGGCTACACCTTC.

There are many counts of this clonotype. The chain links TRBV5-1 to TRBJ1-1; 8 bases line up with TRBD1. V was clipped by 0 bases and J by 11 bases; unmatched bases: 3. Looked up from germline, CDR1 is SGHRS and CDR2 is YFSETQ. This CDR3 has 12 amino acids. As DNA, the CDR3 is TGCGCCAGCAGCTTGGACAGGGGGAATGCTTTCTTT. This translates into CASSLDRGNAFF.

This clonotype has just a few counts. The V call is TRBV7-9, the J call TRBJ2-5, with TRBD2 as a possible D gene (6 bases). V lost 4 bases and J 5 bases, leaving 17 bases between the germline ends. The CDR3 consists of 15 residues. CDR1 SEHNR and CDR2 FQNEAQ come from the germline V gene (reference sequence). CDR3 nucleotides: TGTGCCAGCAGCTCACAGACTAGTGGGGGGGAGACCCAGTACTTC. It codes for CASSSQTSGGETQYF.

This clonotype came up many times. The CDR3 nucleotides read TGTGCCAGCAGTTTCGGGACTGGCGCCTACAATGAGCAGTTCTTC. Protein product: CASSFGTGAYNEQFF. The V gene is TRBV12-3 or TRBV12-4, the J gene TRBJ2-1; TRBD2 might be the D (6 bases). This CDR3 spans 15 amino acids. Trimming shortened V by 3 bases and J by 2 bases, and 11 bases separated the two germline ends.

This clonotype has ten or more counts. The V and J genes are TRBV6-5 and TRBJ2-7; 9 nucleotides match TRBD2. Germline V CDR1 and CDR2: MNHEY, SVGAGI. The CDR3 covers 16 residues. V shed 0 bases and J 0 bases; nucleotides not matched to a gene: 3. CDR3 loop: CASSYSSGRPSYEQYF. The CDR3, as DNA: TGTGCCAGCAGTTACTCAAGCGGGAGGCCCTCCTACGAGCAGTACTTC.

This clonotype occurred many times. At one end, the junction sequence differs from germline, possibly due to a read error. V gene TRBV6-2 or TRBV6-3 combines with J gene TRBJ2-2; D perhaps matches TRBD1 (5 bases). The CDR3 runs 14 residues. Germline V gene sequence: CDR1 MNHEY, CDR2 SVGEGT. CDR3 sequence (DNA): TGTGCCAACAGTCCCTCAGGGTGGACCGGGGAGCTGTTTTTT. This sequence encodes CANSPSGWTGELFF.

This chain connects TRBV30 to TRBJ2-3; TRBD1 might be the D (6 bases). With 5 bases removed from V and 0 bases from J, the gap between germline ends came to 21 bases. CDR3 length equals 17 residues. The V gene's germline CDR1 is GTSNPN and CDR2 SVGIG (reference sequence). CDR3 protein: CAWDNYRVRSSTDTQYF. The CDR3 DNA is TGTGCCTGGGACAACTACAGGGTGAGGTCTAGCACAGATACGCAGTATTTT.

This clonotype was counted many times. V gene TRBV5-1 combines with J gene TRBJ2-7, with TRBD1 matching 8 bases. Germline assignment: CDR1 SGHRS and CDR2 YFSETQ. The trim removed 0 bases at V and 4 bases at J, leaving 6 bases unmatched. The CDR3 totals 15 residues. CDR3 sequence: CASSLVTGQGYEQYF. The CDR3 coding sequence is TGCGCCAGCAGCTTGGTGACAGGACAGGGTTACGAGCAGTACTTC.

The table lists this clonotype with many counts. The genes are TRBV11-1 and TRBJ2-7, with 8 bases matching TRBD2. This CDR3 comprises 14 residues. J was trimmed by 3 bases and V by 5 bases; bases with no gene match: 6. Germline V gene sequence: CDR1 SGHAT, CDR2 FQDESV (reference sequence). The CDR3 coding sequence is TGTGCCAGCAGCACCGCGGGAGGAGTCTACGAGCAGTACTTC. It translates to CASSTAGGVYEQYF.

This clonotype has ten or more counts. It may be a read error: a sequence one base away is much more abundant. This rearrangement joins TRBV6-5 to TRBJ2-7; no reliable D call. V lost 4 bases, J lost 2 bases, and 9 bases lay in between. CDR1 and CDR2 (germline): MNHEY, SVGAGI. This CDR3 is 13 amino acids long. The CDR3 reads CASSSPTAYEQYF. CDR3 DNA sequence: TGTGCCAGCAGTTCCCCTACAGCCTACGAGCAGTACTTC.

Only a few counts were recorded for this clonotype. The chain links TRBV5-1 to TRBJ1-2; 11 nucleotides agree with TRBD1. The CDR3 is made up of 15 amino acids. The trim removed 6 bases at V and 1 base at J, leaving 5 bases unmatched. Looked up from germline, CDR1 is SGHRS and CDR2 is YFSETQ. CDR3 DNA sequence: TGCGCCAGCAATGGCGGGACAGGGGGTAACTATGGCTACACCTTC. Protein sequence: CASNGGTGGNYGYTF.

This clonotype was recorded at least ten times. The gene calls are TRBV28 and TRBJ2-5; no reliable D call. Deletions cut 2 bases from V and 6 bases from J, with 19 bases between. This CDR3 has 16 residues. Germline values: CDR1 MDHEN, CDR2 SYDVKM. CDR3 amino acids: CASSLNTGPVVKTQYF. The CDR3 DNA is TGTGCCAGCAGTTTAAATACCGGCCCGGTCGTAAAGACCCAGTACTTC.

V is TRBV4-1 and J is TRBJ2-6, with D possibly being TRBD1 or TRBD2 (6 bases each). The germline V gene encodes CDR1 MGHRA and CDR2 YSYEKL. CDR3 length: 19 residues. The V end was cut by 0 bases, the J end by 3 bases, with 18 bases between. CDR3 DNA: TGCGCCAGCAGCCAAGATCAGCCGGGGGCAAAGGGTGGGGCCAACGTCCTGACTTTC. It encodes CASSQDQPGAKGGANVLTF.

At least ten counts were recorded for this clonotype. This chain links TRBV4-1 with TRBJ2-5; 7 positions match TRBD1. The CDR3 loop spans 15 amino acids. From germline, CDR1 is MGHRA and CDR2 YSYEKL. J gave up 5 bases and V 3 bases, and 9 bases lay outside the gene matches. In nucleotides, the CDR3 is TGCGCCAGCAGCCACTTGACAGGGACCGGGGAGACCCAGTACTTC. Protein: CASSHLTGTGETQYF.

The chain couples TRBV6-2 or TRBV6-3 to TRBJ1-1; D is unresolved. Germline V gene sequence: CDR1 MNHEY, CDR2 SVGEGT. This CDR3 contains 15 residues. V shed 7 bases and J shed 0 bases, with 15 bases lying between them. The CDR3 sequence is CASKPAVRVNTEAFF. The CDR3 nucleotides read TGTGCCAGCAAACCGGCAGTGCGGGTGAACACTGAAGCTTTCTTT.

This clonotype was seen repeatedly, ten times or more. Here the CDR3 reads CASSLTGGQGNTEAFF. The CDR3 bases are TGTGCCAGCAGTCTCACAGGGGGACAGGGGAACACTGAAGCTTTCTTT. The chain is built from TRBV12-3 or TRBV12-4 and TRBJ1-1; 9 bases are a match to TRBD1. V was pared by 5 bases and J by 1 base, with 8 bases of the junction left unmatched. The CDR3 runs 16 residues.

The sample holds a few counts of this clonotype. V gene TRBV12-3 or TRBV12-4 combines with J gene TRBJ2-7; maybe TRBD2 (5 bases). This CDR3 region has 15 residues. Trimming took 3 bases from V and 6 from J, leaving 18 bases between them. The CDR3: CASSLGTSAGGEQYF. The CDR3 DNA follows: TGTGCCAGCAGTTTGGGAACTTCGGCTGGAGGCGAGCAGTACTTC.

The chain employs TRBV18 and TRBJ2-7; tentative D call: TRBD1 (6 bases). The ends were cut back, 3 bases at V and 3 bases at J, with 18 bases in the middle. The germline V gene encodes CDR1 KGHSH and CDR2 LQKENI. This CDR3 region has 16 residues. The CDR3 loop is CASSPSWTASNYEQYF. The CDR3 region has the DNA TGTGCCAGCTCACCGTCCTGGACAGCTAGTAACTACGAGCAGTACTTC. Complete variable domain (other parts from reference TRBV18 and TRBJ2-7): NAGVMQNPRHLVRRRGQEARLRCSPMKGHSHVYWYRQLPEEGLKFMVYLQKENIIDESGMPKERFSAEFPKEGPSILRIQQVVRGDSAAYFCASSPSWTASNYEQYFGPGTRLTVT.

Only a few counts were recorded for this clonotype. V usage is TRBV7-8 and J usage is TRBJ1-5; D is undetermined. CDR1 and CDR2 from the germline V gene are SGHVS and FQNEAQ. V was trimmed by 1 base and J by 3 bases, leaving 7 bases between them. CDR3 length: 14 amino acids. The DNA of the CDR3 is TGTGCCAGCAGCTTAGACTCAGACAATCAGCCCCAGCATTTT. Its protein product is CASSLDSDNQPQHF.

This clonotype was picked up many times. V and J are TRBV2 and TRBJ2-2; 12 nucleotides match TRBD2. The V and J ends lost 6 bases and 5 bases, in that order; junction bases with no gene match: 7. The CDR3 has 16 amino acids. The germline V gene encodes CDR1 SNHLY and CDR2 FYNNEI. For the CDR3, the DNA is TGTGCCAGCAGACCTACTAGCGGGAGGTTAACCGGGGAGCTGTTTTTT. Translated, it gives CASRPTSGRLTGELFF.

This clonotype appeared many times. The chain recombines TRBV7-8 with TRBJ2-7, with 7 bases identical to TRBD1. Germline V gene data show CDR1 as SGHVS and CDR2 as FQNEAQ. This CDR3 is 16 amino acids long. Trimming cost V 2 bases and J 4 bases; bases outside gene matches: 11. CDR3 DNA: TGTGCCAGCAGCTTAAGGGTGACAGGGCCCCTGTACGAGCAGTACTTC. Encoded protein: CASSLRVTGPLYEQYF. Variable domain in full (rest from reference TRBV7-8 and TRBJ2-7): GAGVSQSPRYKVAKRGQDVALRCDPISGHVSLFWYQQALGQGPEFLTYFQNEAQLDKSGLPSDRFFAERPEGSVSTLKIQRTQQEDSAVYLCASSLRVTGPLYEQYFGPGTRLTVT.

The chain couples TRBV19 to TRBJ2-7; D uncertain. The CDR3 length is 15 residues. Germline CDR1 and CDR2: LNHDA and SQIVND (reference sequence). V was cut by 3 bases and J by 6 bases, with 18 bases left in between. The CDR3 bases are TGTGCCAGTAGTATCCGTCCCGGGTCGCCGGGCGAGCAGTACTTC. It yields the protein CASSIRPGSPGEQYF.

This clonotype was counted at least ten times. V and J are TRBV6-1 and TRBJ2-5; D may correspond to TRBD1 or TRBD2 (5 bases each). Germline assignment: CDR1 MNHNS and CDR2 SASEGT. V was cut by 0 bases and J by 9 bases, with 17 bases left in between. The CDR3 extends over 15 amino acids. The CDR3 region is CASSEALQGAGAQYF. Written as DNA, the CDR3 is TGTGCCAGCAGTGAAGCGCTGCAGGGAGCCGGGGCCCAGTACTTC.